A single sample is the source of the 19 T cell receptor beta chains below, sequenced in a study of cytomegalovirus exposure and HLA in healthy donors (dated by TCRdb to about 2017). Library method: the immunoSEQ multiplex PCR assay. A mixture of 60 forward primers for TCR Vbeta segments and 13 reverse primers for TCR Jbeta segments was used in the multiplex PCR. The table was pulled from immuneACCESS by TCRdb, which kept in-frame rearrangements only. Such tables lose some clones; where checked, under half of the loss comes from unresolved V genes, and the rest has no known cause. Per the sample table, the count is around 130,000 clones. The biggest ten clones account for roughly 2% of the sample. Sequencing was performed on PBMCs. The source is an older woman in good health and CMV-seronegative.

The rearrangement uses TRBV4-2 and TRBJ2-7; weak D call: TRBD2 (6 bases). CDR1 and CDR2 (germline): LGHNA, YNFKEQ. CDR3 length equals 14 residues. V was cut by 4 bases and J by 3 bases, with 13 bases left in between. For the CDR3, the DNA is TGTGCCAGCAGCCCCAATCGGGAGAACTACGAGCAGTACTTC. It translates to CASSPNRENYEQYF.

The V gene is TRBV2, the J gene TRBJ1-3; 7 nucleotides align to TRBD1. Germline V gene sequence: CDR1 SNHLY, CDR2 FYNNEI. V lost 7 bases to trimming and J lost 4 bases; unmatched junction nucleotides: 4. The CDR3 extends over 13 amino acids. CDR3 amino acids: CASKGASGNTIYF. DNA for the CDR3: TGTGCCAGCAAGGGGGCTTCAGGAAACACCATATATTTT. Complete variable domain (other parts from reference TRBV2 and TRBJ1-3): EPEVTQTPSHQVTQMGQEVILRCVPISNHLYFYWYRQILGQKVEFLVSFYNNEISEKSEIFDDQFSVERPDGSNFTLKIRSTKLEDSAMYFCASKGASGNTIYFGEGSWLTVV.

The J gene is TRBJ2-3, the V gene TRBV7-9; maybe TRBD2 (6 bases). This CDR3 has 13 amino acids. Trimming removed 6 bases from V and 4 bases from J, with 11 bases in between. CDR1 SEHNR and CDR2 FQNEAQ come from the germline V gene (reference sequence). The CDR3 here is CASSPGGADTQYF. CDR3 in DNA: TGTGCCAGCAGTCCCGGCGGGGCAGATACGCAGTATTTT.

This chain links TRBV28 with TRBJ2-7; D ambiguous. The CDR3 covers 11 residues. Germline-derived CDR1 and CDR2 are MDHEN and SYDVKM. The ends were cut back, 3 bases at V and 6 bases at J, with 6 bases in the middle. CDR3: CASSFPGEQYF. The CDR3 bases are TGTGCCAGCAGTTTTCCAGGCGAGCAGTACTTC.

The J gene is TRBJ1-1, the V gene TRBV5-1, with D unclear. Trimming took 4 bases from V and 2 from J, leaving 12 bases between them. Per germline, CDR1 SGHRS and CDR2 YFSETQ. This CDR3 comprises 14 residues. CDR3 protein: CASSTGSLNTEAFF. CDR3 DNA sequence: TGCGCCAGCAGCACGGGGTCTTTAAACACTGAAGCTTTCTTT.

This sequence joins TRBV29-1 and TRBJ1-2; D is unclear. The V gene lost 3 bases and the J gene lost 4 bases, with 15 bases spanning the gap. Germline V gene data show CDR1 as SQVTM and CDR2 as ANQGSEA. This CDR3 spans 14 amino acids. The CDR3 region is CSVDGQEGSYGYTF. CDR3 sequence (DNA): TGCAGCGTTGATGGGCAGGAGGGAAGCTATGGCTACACCTTC.

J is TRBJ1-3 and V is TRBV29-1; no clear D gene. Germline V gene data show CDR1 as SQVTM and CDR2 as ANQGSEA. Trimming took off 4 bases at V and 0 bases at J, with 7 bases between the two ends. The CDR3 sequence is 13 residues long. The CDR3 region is CSVAQNSGNTIYF. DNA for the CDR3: TGCAGCGTTGCCCAGAACTCTGGAAACACCATATATTTT.

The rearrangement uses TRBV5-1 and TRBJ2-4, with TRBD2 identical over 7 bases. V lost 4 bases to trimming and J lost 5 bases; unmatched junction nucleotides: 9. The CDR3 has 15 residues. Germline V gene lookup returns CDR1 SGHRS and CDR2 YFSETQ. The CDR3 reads CASSPQVGGENIQYF. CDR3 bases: TGCGCCAGCAGCCCCCAGGTGGGGGGGGAAAACATTCAGTACTTC.

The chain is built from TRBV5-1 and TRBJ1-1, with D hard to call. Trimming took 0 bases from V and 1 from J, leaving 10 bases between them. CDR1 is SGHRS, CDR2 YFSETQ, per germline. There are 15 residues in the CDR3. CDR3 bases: TGCGCCAGCAGCTTGGAAGAGGGCAGGAACACTGAAGCTTTCTTT. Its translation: CASSLEEGRNTEAFF.

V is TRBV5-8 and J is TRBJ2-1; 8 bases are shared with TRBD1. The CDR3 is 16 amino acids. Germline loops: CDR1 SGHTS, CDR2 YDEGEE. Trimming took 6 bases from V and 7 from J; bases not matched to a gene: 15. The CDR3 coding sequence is TGTGCCAGCATCTCATTACGGGCAGGGGGCCAAAATGAGCAGTTCTTC. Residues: CASISLRAGGQNEQFF.

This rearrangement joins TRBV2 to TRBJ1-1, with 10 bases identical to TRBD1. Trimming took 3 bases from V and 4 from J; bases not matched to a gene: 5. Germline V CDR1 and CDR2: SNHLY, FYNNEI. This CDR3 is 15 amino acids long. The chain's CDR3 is CASSEEGQGFTEAFF. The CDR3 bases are TGTGCCAGCAGTGAGGAGGGACAGGGGTTCACTGAAGCTTTCTTT.

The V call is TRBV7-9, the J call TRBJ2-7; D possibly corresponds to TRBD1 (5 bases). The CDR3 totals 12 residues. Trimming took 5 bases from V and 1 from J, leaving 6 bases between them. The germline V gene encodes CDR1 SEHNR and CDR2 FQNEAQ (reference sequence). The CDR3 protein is CASSPGSYEQYF. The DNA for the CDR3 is TGTGCCAGCAGCCCAGGGTCCTACGAGCAGTACTTC.

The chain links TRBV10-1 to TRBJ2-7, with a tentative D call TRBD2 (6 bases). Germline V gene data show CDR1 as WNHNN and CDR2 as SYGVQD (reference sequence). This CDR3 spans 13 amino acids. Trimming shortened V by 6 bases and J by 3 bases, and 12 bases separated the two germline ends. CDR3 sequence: CASSPGGSYEQYF. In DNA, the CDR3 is TGCGCCAGCAGCCCTGGAGGGAGCTACGAGCAGTACTTC.

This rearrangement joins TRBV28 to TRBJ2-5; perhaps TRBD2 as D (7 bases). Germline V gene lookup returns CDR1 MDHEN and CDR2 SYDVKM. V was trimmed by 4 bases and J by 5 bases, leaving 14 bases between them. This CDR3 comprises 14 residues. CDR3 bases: TGTGCCAGCAGTTCCGGGGGGCCAGGGGAGACCCAGTACTTC. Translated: CASSSGGPGETQYF.

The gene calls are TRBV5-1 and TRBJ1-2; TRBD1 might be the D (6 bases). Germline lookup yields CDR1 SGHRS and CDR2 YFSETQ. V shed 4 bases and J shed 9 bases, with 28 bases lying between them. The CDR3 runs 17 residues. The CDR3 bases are TGCGCCAGCAGCCCCTGGGGGGGGCGCGAAAGTTTGGAAAGCTACACCTTC. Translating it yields CASSPWGGRESLESYTF.

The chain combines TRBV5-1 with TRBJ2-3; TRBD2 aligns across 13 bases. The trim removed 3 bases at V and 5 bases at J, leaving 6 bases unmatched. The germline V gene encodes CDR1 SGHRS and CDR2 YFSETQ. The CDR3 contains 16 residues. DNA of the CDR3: TGCGCCAGCAGCTCTTTGACTAGCGGGGGGATAGATACGCAGTATTTT. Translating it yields CASSSLTSGGIDTQYF.

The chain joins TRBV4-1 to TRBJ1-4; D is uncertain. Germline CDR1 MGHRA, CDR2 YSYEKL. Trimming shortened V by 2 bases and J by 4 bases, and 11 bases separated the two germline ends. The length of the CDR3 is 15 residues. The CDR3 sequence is CASSQMADFNEKLFF. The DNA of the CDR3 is TGCGCCAGCAGCCAAATGGCAGACTTTAATGAAAAACTGTTTTTT.

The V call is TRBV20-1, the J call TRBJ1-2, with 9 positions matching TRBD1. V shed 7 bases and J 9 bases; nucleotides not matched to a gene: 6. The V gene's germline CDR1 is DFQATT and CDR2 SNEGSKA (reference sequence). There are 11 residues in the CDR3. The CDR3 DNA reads TGCAGTGTCGGGACAGGGCGAAGCTACACCTTC. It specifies CSVGTGRSYTF.

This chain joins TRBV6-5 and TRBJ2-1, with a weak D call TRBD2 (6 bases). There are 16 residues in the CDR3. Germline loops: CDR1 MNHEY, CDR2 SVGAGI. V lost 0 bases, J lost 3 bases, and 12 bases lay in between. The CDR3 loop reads CASSYSIAEFYNEQFF. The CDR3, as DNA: TGTGCCAGCAGTTACTCCATAGCGGAGTTCTACAATGAGCAGTTCTTC.